The rows below give T cell receptor beta chains drawn from one sample of a study of cytomegalovirus exposure and HLA in healthy donors. Clones were sequenced by immunoSEQ multiplex PCR, and TCRdb holds only the in-frame ones, with some missing. The sample yields about 69,000 clones, about 75% seen once. Sequencing used PBMCs. Source of these receptors: a man aged 18 to 29 in good health and CMV-seronegative. CDR3s include the opening cysteine and the closing phenylalanine or tryptophan. Each record gives: J gene, D gene, V gene, clone size, CDR3 DNA, CDR3 protein. D genes are given only for firm matches. Some rows have no size entry. The others give once, few or many, or a class for an expanded clone.

j_call: TRBJ1-2; d_call: TRBD1; v_call: TRBV29-1; clone_size: NA; cdr3_nt: TGCAGCGTCCCGTCCGGGACAGGGGGCTACACCTTC; cdr3_aa: CSVPSGTGGYTF
j_call: TRBJ1-1; d_call: TRBD1; v_call: TRBV13; clone_size: NA; cdr3_nt: TGTGCCAGCAGCCCCCGACAGGGACTGAACACTGAAGCTTTCTTT; cdr3_aa: CASSPRQGLNTEAFF
j_call: TRBJ1-2; d_call: NA; v_call: TRBV6-5; clone_size: NA; cdr3_nt: TGTGCCAGCAGGGGCCGTTGGGCCTCTAACTATGGCTACACCTTC; cdr3_aa: CASRGRWASNYGYTF
j_call: TRBJ1-5; d_call: NA; v_call: TRBV5-1; clone_size: NA; cdr3_nt: TGCGCCAGCAGCTTGGCAGGGGACCCCAATCAGCCCCAGCATTTT; cdr3_aa: CASSLAGDPNQPQHF
j_call: TRBJ2-1; d_call: NA; v_call: TRBV5-4; clone_size: NA; cdr3_nt: TGTGCCAGCAGCTTGGCGGCAGGGGCCGGCAATGAGCAGTTCTTC; cdr3_aa: CASSLAAGAGNEQFF
j_call: TRBJ1-1; d_call: TRBD1; v_call: TRBV27; clone_size: once; cdr3_nt: TGTGCCAGCAGTCCCCGGACAGGGGCAACTCAAGCTTTCTTT; cdr3_aa: CASSPRTGATQAFF
j_call: TRBJ1-2; d_call: TRBD1; v_call: TRBV28; clone_size: NA; cdr3_nt: TGTGCCAGCAGTTTTTTTTCCCCAGGGGGCCAACTATATGGCTACACCTTC; cdr3_aa: CASSFFSPGGQLYGYTF
j_call: TRBJ2-3; d_call: TRBD2; v_call: TRBV5-1; clone_size: NA; cdr3_nt: TGCGCCAGCAGTTGGACTAGCGGGGGAGGCACAGATACGCAGTATTTT; cdr3_aa: CASSWTSGGGTDTQYF
j_call: TRBJ2-3; d_call: NA; v_call: TRBV7-9; clone_size: NA; cdr3_nt: TGTGCCAGCAGCCTCTATCAATCTCCGGGGACAGATACGCAGTATTTT; cdr3_aa: CASSLYQSPGTDTQYF
j_call: TRBJ2-4; d_call: TRBD1; v_call: TRBV6-5; clone_size: few; cdr3_nt: TGTGCCAGCAGCCTGGGACAGGTGGACATTCAGTACTTC; cdr3_aa: CASSLGQVDIQYF
j_call: TRBJ1-2; d_call: NA; v_call: TRBV18; clone_size: NA; cdr3_nt: TGTGCCAGCTCCCTTCAGATGACAGGCAGGGGCTACACCTTC; cdr3_aa: CASSLQMTGRGYTF
j_call: TRBJ1-1; d_call: NA; v_call: TRBV27; clone_size: NA; cdr3_nt: TGTGCCGCGACCTCGTCGGGTGATACTGAAGCTTTCTTT; cdr3_aa: CAATSSGDTEAFF
j_call: TRBJ1-6; d_call: NA; v_call: TRBV7-9; clone_size: few; cdr3_nt: TGTGCCAGCAGCTTAGGAGGGAATTCACCCCTCCACTTT; cdr3_aa: CASSLGGNSPLHF
j_call: TRBJ2-5; d_call: TRBD2; v_call: TRBV10-3; clone_size: NA; cdr3_nt: TGTGCCATCAGTGGGGGGACTAGCGGGGGCCCAGGAGGGGAGACCCAGTACTTC; cdr3_aa: CAISGGTSGGPGGETQYF
j_call: TRBJ1-1; d_call: NA; v_call: TRBV5-1; clone_size: NA; cdr3_nt: TGCACCAGCAGCGAAACGGTGGGGGGAGGGAACACTGAAGCTTTCTTT; cdr3_aa: CTSSETVGGGNTEAFF
j_call: TRBJ1-2; d_call: NA; v_call: TRBV29-1; clone_size: NA; cdr3_nt: TGCAGCGTTGCCGTCTCCGGGTCATCAGAGTATGGCTACACCTTC; cdr3_aa: CSVAVSGSSEYGYTF
j_call: TRBJ2-3; d_call: NA; v_call: TRBV5-1; clone_size: NA; cdr3_nt: TGCGCCAGCAGCTCCGGGGATACGCAGTATTTT; cdr3_aa: CASSSGDTQYF
j_call: TRBJ1-4; d_call: NA; v_call: TRBV7-8; clone_size: NA; cdr3_nt: TGTGCCAGCAGCTTAGAAGGGGTGGCTGAAAAACTGTTTTTT; cdr3_aa: CASSLEGVAEKLFF
j_call: TRBJ1-1; d_call: TRBD1; v_call: TRBV2; clone_size: NA; cdr3_nt: TGTGCCAGCAGTGAAAGTTGGACAGGGATGAACACTGAAGCTTTCTTT; cdr3_aa: CASSESWTGMNTEAFF